The 27 T cell receptor beta chains presented below share a single source sample, sequenced in a study of post-analysis software for immune sequencing data. Unique molecular identifiers were built into the TCR beta cDNA libraries. One entry per CDR3 protein results from TCRdb running MiXCR on the PCR reads. The sample holds approximately 460,000 distinct CDR3 sequences, approximately 46% seen once. Their antigens are not known. General study points: In patients, four to six TRBV segments were more frequent than in controls, with TRBV5-6, TRBV5-1 and TRBV20-1 among them.

Input material: blood. The receptors were sampled from a girl aged 5-17 years with multiple sclerosis.

The chain couples TRBV20-1 to TRBJ1-2, with a tentative D call TRBD1 (6 bases). The CDR3 sequence is 12 residues long. Germline assignment: CDR1 DFQATT and CDR2 SNEGSKA (reference sequence). V dropped 1 base and J dropped 8 bases, with 11 bases sitting between them. The CDR3 nucleotides read TGCAGTGCTAGAGGGGGACAAATCGGCTACACCTTC. Translating gives CSARGGQIGYTF.

The chain joins TRBV20-1 to TRBJ2-2, with 7 bases aligning to TRBD2. This CDR3 has 15 amino acids. V lost 3 bases and J lost 0; bases outside the gene matches: 4. Germline-derived CDR1 and CDR2 are DFQATT and SNEGSKA (reference sequence). CDR3 loop: CSASPLAANTGELFF. CDR3 DNA sequence: TGCAGTGCTAGTCCCCTAGCGGCGAACACCGGGGAGCTGTTTTTT.

This clonotype was seen more than once but under ten times. The CDR3, as DNA: TGTGCCAGCAGCTTTAAGGGAACGACCCTCCACTTT. The encoded protein is CASSFKGTTLHF. V usage is TRBV13 and J usage is TRBJ1-6, with no clear D. Trimming shortened V by 3 bases and J by 14 bases, and 11 bases separated the two germline ends. The CDR3 sequence is 12 residues long. In germline, CDR1 is PRHDT, CDR2 FYEKMQ (reference sequence).

This chain connects TRBV20-1 to TRBJ1-4; D is ambiguous. This CDR3 region has 15 residues. V lost 7 bases, J lost 3 bases, and 18 bases lay in between. Germline V gene lookup returns CDR1 DFQATT and CDR2 SNEGSKA (reference sequence). The CDR3 coding sequence is TGCAGTGGAGGATTTACCGGTCTTCCTAATGAAAAACTGTTTTTT. Translating it yields CSGGFTGLPNEKLFF.

J is TRBJ2-3 and V is TRBV11-2; a possible D gene is TRBD2 (6 bases). V lost 9 bases and J lost 2, with 15 bases in between. The CDR3 consists of 14 residues. Germline CDR1 and CDR2: SGHAT and FQNNGV. The DNA for the CDR3 is TGTGCCAGTAACCTCGAGGGACTCACAGATACGCAGTATTTT. Residues: CASNLEGLTDTQYF.

In its sample, this clonotype was seen a few times. The chain links TRBV5-1 to TRBJ2-7, with 7 bases aligning to TRBD1. CDR3 length: 14 residues. Germline CDR1 is SGHRS and CDR2 is YFSETQ. V was pared by 1 base and J by 3 bases, with 4 bases of the junction left unmatched. The CDR3 DNA follows: TGCGCCAGCAGCTTGTCTACAGGGGACTACGAGCAGTACTTC. It codes for CASSLSTGDYEQYF.

This chain uses TRBV4-1 with TRBJ1-1, with D maybe TRBD1 (5 bases). Germline V gene sequence: CDR1 MGHRA, CDR2 YSYEKL. V was pared by 4 bases and J by 10 bases, with 19 bases between. CDR3 length: 14 amino acids. DNA for the CDR3: TGCGCCAGCAGCCCGGGGGGAAACCCGGGGAGAGCTTTCTTT. It codes for CASSPGGNPGRAFF.

This clonotype was seen more than once but under ten times. V is TRBV20-1 and J is TRBJ1-1, with D uncertain. Germline V CDR1 and CDR2: DFQATT, SNEGSKA (reference sequence). The CDR3 is 13 amino acids. V lost 8 bases, J lost 1 base, and 14 bases lay in between. DNA for the CDR3: TGCAGTCATCGGCCGGGAACGAACACTGAAGCTTTCTTT. Protein: CSHRPGTNTEAFF.

This chain uses TRBV20-1 with TRBJ2-1; 9 bases fit TRBD2. CDR3 length: 19 residues. V was clipped by 3 bases and J by 1 base; unmatched bases: 16. Germline CDR1 is DFQATT and CDR2 is SNEGSKA (reference sequence). The CDR3 sequence is CSARAASGNPITSYNEQFF. CDR3 nucleotides: TGCAGTGCTAGGGCCGCTAGCGGGAATCCTATAACATCCTACAATGAGCAGTTCTTC.

V and J are TRBV20-1 and TRBJ1-1; 7 bases match TRBD1. Trimming removed 6 bases from V and 1 base from J; junction bases left unmatched: 5. The CDR3 loop spans 13 amino acids. Germline CDR1 DFQATT, CDR2 SNEGSKA (reference sequence). CDR3 DNA: TGCAGTGCGAGGAGGGGGCAGAACACTGAAGCTTTCTTT. This translates into CSARRGQNTEAFF.

The CDR3: CASSQDLLIRPPYEQYF. Written as DNA, the CDR3 is TGCGCCAGCAGCCAAGACTTGTTGATACGGCCACCCTACGAGCAGTACTTC. The chain has TRBV4-3 and TRBJ2-7; no clear D gene. Trimming shortened V by 0 bases and J by 2 bases, and 17 bases separated the two germline ends. Germline V gene data show CDR1 as LGHNA and CDR2 as YSLEER. CDR3 length: 17 residues.

The V and J genes are TRBV24-1 and TRBJ2-3; 8 bases line up with TRBD2. CDR1 is KGHDR, CDR2 SFDVKD, per germline. This CDR3 spans 14 amino acids. V lost 7 bases, J lost 0 bases, and 2 bases stayed unmatched. The DNA for the CDR3 is TGTGCCACCAGCCGGGAGGGAAGCACAGATACGCAGTATTTT. It yields the protein CATSREGSTDTQYF.

J is TRBJ2-1 and V is TRBV7-2; 8 positions match TRBD1. The CDR3 is made up of 15 amino acids. The germline V gene encodes CDR1 SGHTA and CDR2 FQGNSA. V shed 6 bases, J shed 2 bases, and the junction held 6 bases outside the gene matches. CDR3 sequence reads: CASSPQGGPYNEQFF. The CDR3 DNA reads TGTGCCAGCAGTCCACAGGGGGGCCCCTACAATGAGCAGTTCTTC.

V usage is TRBV9 and J usage is TRBJ2-3, with D perhaps TRBD2 (6 bases). Between the trimmed V and J ends, which lost 0 bases and 0 bases, there was a span of 20 bases. Germline V gene sequence: CDR1 SGDLS, CDR2 YYNGEE. This CDR3 has 19 residues. The CDR3 DNA follows: TGTGCCAGCAGCGTAGCTCATTGGAGGGGAGTCGGAAGCACAGATACGCAGTATTTT. This codes for CASSVAHWRGVGSTDTQYF.

V usage is TRBV6-5 and J usage is TRBJ1-2; a possible D gene is TRBD1 (6 bases). The CDR3 extends over 16 amino acids. The V end lost 6 bases, the J end lost 3 bases, and 20 bases lay between the germline ends. The V gene's germline CDR1 is MNHEY and CDR2 SVGAGI. CDR3 DNA sequence: TGTGCCAGCAGCCTCCGTTATGGGGGCGCGGACTATGGCTACACCTTC. Amino acid sequence: CASSLRYGGADYGYTF.

The rearrangement links TRBV20-1 to TRBJ2-7, with TRBD2 matching over 7 bases. Unmatched junction bases numbered 3, after V lost 2 bases and J lost 2 bases. In germline, CDR1 is DFQATT, CDR2 SNEGSKA (reference sequence). The CDR3 has 13 residues. CDR3 residues: CSARLAETYEQYF. In nucleotides, the CDR3 is TGCAGTGCTAGACTAGCGGAGACCTACGAGCAGTACTTC.

The genes are TRBV27 and TRBJ1-2, with D perhaps matching TRBD1 (5 bases). Trimming cost V 6 bases and J 4 bases, with 18 bases left between them. Germline-derived CDR1 and CDR2 are MNHEY and SMNVEV (reference sequence). The CDR3 is 15 amino acids. In DNA form, the CDR3 reads TGTGCCAGCAGAGATGGGGCCGGACACAGCTATGGCTACACCTTC. Protein product: CASRDGAGHSYGYTF.

Points on this clonotype: One end of the junction is discordant with germline, which a read error may explain. This chain uses TRBV20-1 with TRBJ1-2; D is unclear. Germline loops: CDR1 DFQATT, CDR2 SNEGSKA (reference sequence). This CDR3 region has 13 residues. The CDR3 sequence: CSARGGDNYDYTF. The DNA of the CDR3 is TGCAGTGCTAGGGGCGGAGATAACTATGACTACACCTTC.

The chain uses TRBV15 and TRBJ2-1; D call uncertain. There are 13 residues in the CDR3. V lost 0 bases and J 9 bases, leaving 9 bases between the germline ends. CDR1 is LNHNV, CDR2 YYDKDF, per germline (reference sequence). CDR3 protein: CATSRDPLPEQFF. In DNA, the CDR3 is TGTGCCACCAGCAGAGATCCTCTTCCTGAGCAGTTCTTC.

This clonotype appeared a few times. The chain couples TRBV2 to TRBJ2-7, with D possibly being TRBD1 or TRBD2 (5 bases each). This CDR3 has 15 residues. The germline V and J ends were trimmed by 5 bases and 5 bases, with 19 bases remaining between them. Germline CDR1 is SNHLY and CDR2 is FYNNEI. DNA of the CDR3: TGTGCCAGCAGTTGGGACGACCCGTTTGGGGACGAGCAGTACTTC. Its translation is CASSWDDPFGDEQYF.

This clonotype came up a few times. The rearrangement links TRBV4-3 to TRBJ1-1; TRBD1 agrees at 8 bases. The length of the CDR3 is 15 residues. The ends lost 3 bases at V and 5 bases at J; junction bases unmatched: 8. In germline, CDR1 is LGHNA, CDR2 YSLEER. The chain's CDR3 is CASSQTGQGYTEAFF. The CDR3 DNA reads as TGCGCCAGCAGCCAGACAGGACAGGGTTATACTGAAGCTTTCTTT.

This clonotype has only a few counts. The chain combines TRBV20-1 with TRBJ2-3, with D perhaps TRBD1 or TRBD2 (6 bases each). Germline-derived CDR1 and CDR2 are DFQATT and SNEGSKA (reference sequence). The CDR3 loop spans 17 amino acids. V lost 0 bases, J lost 1 base, and 17 bases lay in between. In DNA, the CDR3 is TGCAGTGCTAGAGATCTGGGGGGCGTTGCGGGCACAGATACGCAGTATTTT. Translated: CSARDLGGVAGTDTQYF.

The genes are TRBV20-1 and TRBJ2-1, with D possibly being TRBD2 (5 bases). The CDR3 is 14 amino acids. Germline CDR1 and CDR2: DFQATT and SNEGSKA (reference sequence). Trimming took 5 bases from V and 3 from J, leaving 14 bases between them. CDR3 protein: CSAPRDGSYNEQFF. DNA of the CDR3: TGCAGTGCTCCCCGGGATGGTAGCTACAATGAGCAGTTCTTC.

The sample holds a few counts of this clonotype. The rearrangement uses TRBV20-1 and TRBJ2-5; 13 nucleotides match TRBD2. CDR1 and CDR2 from the germline V gene are DFQATT and SNEGSKA (reference sequence). The V and J ends lost 5 bases and 2 bases, in that order; junction bases with no gene match: 8. The CDR3 runs 16 residues. Written as DNA, the CDR3 is TGCAGTGCTTCACGACTAGCGGGAGGAGTTCAAGAGACCCAGTACTTC. Its translation: CSASRLAGGVQETQYF.

The table lists this clonotype with a few counts. This chain uses TRBV13 with TRBJ2-7, with D tentatively TRBD2 (7 bases). Between the trimmed V and J ends, which lost 7 bases and 4 bases, there was a span of 20 bases. The V gene's germline CDR1 is PRHDT and CDR2 FYEKMQ (reference sequence). CDR3 length equals 15 residues. The CDR3 sequence: CASNQKGEGFYEQYF. CDR3 in DNA: TGTGCCAGCAATCAGAAGGGGGAGGGATTTTACGAGCAGTACTTC.

The chain is built from TRBV29-1 and TRBJ2-3; 7 bases line up with TRBD1. The CDR3 length is 13 residues. The V gene end was trimmed by 7 bases and the J gene end by 0 bases; junction bases not matched to a gene: 4. Germline CDR1 SQVTM, CDR2 ANQGSEA. Here the CDR3 DNA reads TGCAGCGGAGGGACAGTCAGCACAGATACGCAGTATTTT. Translation: CSGGTVSTDTQYF.

The chain uses TRBV5-1 and TRBJ2-2, with unresolved D. V lost 1 base, J lost 1 base, and 2 bases lay in between. The length of the CDR3 is 13 residues. Germline CDR1 reads SGHRS; CDR2 reads YFSETQ. CDR3 DNA sequence: TGCGCCAGCAGCTTGATGAACACCGGGGAGCTGTTTTTT. Translation: CASSLMNTGELFF.